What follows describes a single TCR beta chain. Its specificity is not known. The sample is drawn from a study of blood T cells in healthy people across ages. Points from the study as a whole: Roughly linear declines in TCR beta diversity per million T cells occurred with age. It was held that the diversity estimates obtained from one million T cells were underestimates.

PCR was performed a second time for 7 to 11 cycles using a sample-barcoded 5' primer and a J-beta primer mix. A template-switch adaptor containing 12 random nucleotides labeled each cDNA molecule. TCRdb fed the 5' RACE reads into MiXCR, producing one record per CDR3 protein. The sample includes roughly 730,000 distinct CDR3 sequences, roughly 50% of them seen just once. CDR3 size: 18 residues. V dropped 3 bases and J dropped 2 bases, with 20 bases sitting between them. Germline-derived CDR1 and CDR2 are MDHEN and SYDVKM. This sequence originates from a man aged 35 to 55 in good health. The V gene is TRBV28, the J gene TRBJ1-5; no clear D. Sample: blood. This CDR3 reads CASSFLFSLYGGNQPQHF. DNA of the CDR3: TGTGCCAGCAGTTTTCTGTTCTCCCTATATGGCGGCAATCAGCCCCAGCATTTT.